This TCR beta chain was observed in a study of CD8+ T cells in alopecia areata. Points from the study as a whole: Scalp sample data also include resident alphabeta T cells from normal skin.

It was cDNA, reverse transcribed from extracted RNA, that served as the sequencing template. Assay used: immunoSEQ multiplex PCR; TCRdb lists only in-frame clones, some missing. Of fewer than 250,000 clones listed, roughly 57% are singletons. V was cut by 3 bases and J by 0 bases, with 4 bases left in between. CDR1 and CDR2 (germline): SEHNR, FQNEAQ (reference sequence). The CDR3 extends over 13 amino acids. Concerning this clone itself: Its antigen is unknown.

The chain has TRBV7-9 and TRBJ2-3; no definite D call. This clonotype was obtained from a human donor with alopecia areata. The sequenced sample was CD4+ T cells sorted from blood, obtained at week 0. The CDR3 protein is CASSLGSTDTQYF. The DNA for the CDR3 is TGTGCCAGCAGCTTGGGGAGCACAGATACGCAGTATTTT.